The rows below give T cell receptor beta chains drawn from one sample of a study of shared clonotypes between healthy human individuals. TCRdb's table, derived via immunoSEQ multiplex PCR, lists solely in-frame clones and lacks some. The sample lists under 1,100,000 clones; approximately 72% were seen once. The sequencing sample was made of memory CD4+ T cells sorted from blood. These receptor sequences come from a man aged 18 to 29 in good health. Each CDR3 is given with its conserved first and last residue. The D gene is left open where the match is weak. For some rows the clone size is stated as once, few or many, or as a class when expanded; others skip it.

d_call	v_call	clone_size	j_call	cdr3_aa	cdr3_nt
-	TRBV6-5	few	TRBJ2-3	CASSQGTDTQYF	TGTGCCAGCAGTCAAGGTACAGATACGCAGTATTTT
TRBD1	TRBV27	once	TRBJ1-1	CASSRTGGEAFF	TGTGCCAGCAGCCGGACAGGGGGCGAAGCTTTCTTT
-	TRBV6-5	-	TRBJ2-7	CASSYSLRGLGYEQYF	TGTGCCAGCAGTTACTCGTTGCGGGGGCTTGGGTACGAGCAGTACTTC
TRBD1	TRBV30	-	TRBJ1-5	CAWSSGTGNQPQHF	TGTGCCTGGAGCTCCGGGACAGGGAATCAGCCCCAGCATTTT
-	TRBV29-1	-	TRBJ2-3	CSVGRAGREQYF	TGCAGCGTTGGGCGAGCAGGCCGGGAGCAGTATTTT
TRBD2	TRBV6-6	-	TRBJ2-7	CASSYSGSGRAYEQYF	TGTGCCAGCAGTTACTCGGGAAGCGGGAGGGCCTACGAGCAGTACTTC
-	TRBV6-1	few	TRBJ1-1	CASSEVGRGNTEAFF	TGTGCCAGCAGTGAAGTTGGACGTGGGAACACTGAAGCTTTCTTT
TRBD2	TRBV10-1	-	TRBJ2-3	CASSQPTSGSNTQYF	TGCGCCAGCAGCCAACCGACTAGCGGGAGTAATACGCAGTATTTT
TRBD1	TRBV7-2	-	TRBJ2-5	CASSPRTGVGETQYF	TGTGCCAGCAGCCCTAGGACAGGGGTGGGAGAGACCCAGTACTTC
TRBD1	TRBV19	once	TRBJ1-5	CASSPGQHQHF	TGTGCCAGTAGCCCGGGACAGCACCAGCATTTT
TRBD2	TRBV5-6	-	TRBJ2-7	CASSLLTSGRYEQYF	TGTGCCAGCAGCTTGTTGACTAGCGGGAGGTACGAGCAGTACTTC
TRBD1	TRBV11-2	-	TRBJ2-7	CASSLGGTGTYEQYF	TGTGCCAGCAGCTTAGGGGGGACAGGGACCTACGAGCAGTACTTC
-	TRBV5-1	-	TRBJ1-1	CASSPGDNLGNTEAFF	TGCGCCAGCAGCCCGGGGGACAACTTAGGGAACACTGAAGCTTTCTTT
TRBD1	TRBV7-3	-	TRBJ2-2	CASSPDRATGELFF	TGTGCCAGCAGCCCGGACAGGGCCACCGGGGAGCTGTTTTTT
TRBD1	TRBV19	-	TRBJ2-4	CATKSGTGGSLAKNIQYF	TGTGCCACTAAGTCGGGGACAGGGGGCTCTTTGGCCAAAAACATTCAGTACTTC
TRBD2	TRBV10-1	-	TRBJ2-2	CASSVARGAGELFF	TGCGCCAGCAGTGTGGCTCGGGGGGCCGGGGAGCTGTTTTTT
-	TRBV6-1	-	TRBJ1-3	CASSEAFRVRNTIYF	TGTGCCAGCAGTGAAGCATTCAGGGTGAGAAACACCATATATTTT
-	TRBV6-5	-	TRBJ2-3	CASRSSFYTDTQYF	TGTGCCAGCAGATCGAGTTTCTACACAGATACGCAGTATTTT
-	TRBV28	-	TRBJ1-5	CASSFSVGANQPQHF	TGTGCCAGCAGTTTTTCGGTGGGAGCGAATCAGCCCCAGCATTTT
TRBD1	TRBV2	-	TRBJ2-6	CASRQGRNGANVLTF	TGTGCCAGCAGACAGGGGCGAAACGGGGCCAACGTCCTGACTTTC
-	TRBV30	-	TRBJ2-7	CAWSVPPVLAPYEQYF	TGTGCCTGGAGTGTACCCCCAGTACTGGCTCCCTACGAGCAGTACTTT
TRBD1	TRBV6-1	many	TRBJ2-7	CASSPGQTYEQYF	TGTGCCAGCAGTCCGGGACAGACCTACGAGCAGTACTTC
-	TRBV4-1	once	TRBJ2-7	CASSPPGREEGGAEQYF	TGCGCCAGCAGCCCTCCGGGCAGGGAAGAGGGGGGAGCCGAGCAGTACTTC
-	TRBV5-1	once	TRBJ2-3	CASGVRSTDTQYF	TGCGCCAGCGGGGTGAGGAGCACAGATACGCAGTATTTT
-	TRBV10-1	-	TRBJ1-1	CASSEGRLNTEAFF	TGCGCCAGCTCCGAGGGGCGACTTAACACTGAAGCTTTCTTT
-	TRBV2	-	TRBJ1-5	CASSGGPDSNQPQHF	TGTGCCAGCAGTGGGGGCCCGGATAGCAATCAGCCCCAGCATTTT
TRBD1	TRBV27	once	TRBJ1-2	CASSSHSIDRGRVLDYGYTF	TGTGCCAGCAGTTCCCATTCGATTGACAGGGGGCGCGTCTTAGACTATGGCTACACCTTC
-	TRBV29-1	few	TRBJ1-1	CSARGNTEAFF	TGCAGCGCACGGGGAAACACTGAAGCTTTCTTT
-	TRBV4-1	few	TRBJ1-2	CASSPSGTPSYGYTF	TGCGCCAGCAGCCCCTCGGGGACACCCAGCTATGGCTACACCTTC
TRBD2	TRBV5-1	few	TRBJ2-7	CASSWGGNDEQYF	TGCGCCAGCAGCTGGGGAGGGAACGACGAGCAGTACTTC
TRBD1	TRBV10-2	-	TRBJ2-7	CASSDRDRAAYEQYF	TGCGCCAGCAGTGACCGGGACAGGGCCGCCTACGAGCAGTACTTC
TRBD1	TRBV5-5	few	TRBJ1-1	CASSFMSTGKSTEAFF	TGTGCCAGCAGCTTCATGTCGACAGGGAAGAGCACTGAAGCTTTCTTT
-	TRBV6-5	-	TRBJ2-7	CKIGQEPYEQYF	TGTAAAATCGGGCAAGAGCCCTACGAGCAGTACTTC
-	TRBV6-5	few	TRBJ2-1	CASSLEWRGVNEQFF	TGTGCCAGCAGTTTGGAATGGAGGGGTGTCAATGAGCAGTTCTTC
TRBD1	TRBV2	-	TRBJ1-6	CASSEGATGGPSSYNSPLHF	TGTGCCAGCAGTGAAGGAGCGACAGGGGGCCCCAGCTCCTATAATTCACCCCTCCACTTT
TRBD2	TRBV18	-	TRBJ2-1	CASSPRTVAGAKNEQFF	TGTGCCAGCTCACCAAGGACGGTGGCGGGAGCGAAGAATGAGCAGTTCTTC
-	TRBV5-1	-	TRBJ2-1	CASSWGGGSNEQFF	TGCGCCAGCAGCTGGGGAGGGGGCTCAAATGAGCAGTTCTTC
TRBD1	TRBV5-5	-	TRBJ2-7	CASSLDRDRASYEQYF	TGTGCCAGCAGCTTGGATCGGGACAGAGCATCCTACGAGCAGTACTTC
-	TRBV19	-	TRBJ1-1	CASGTEAFF	TGTGCCAGTGGGACTGAAGCTTTCTTT
-	TRBV6-5	once	TRBJ1-6	CASSSPGRGVLPLHF	TGTGCCAGCAGTTCCCCGGGGAGGGGAGTTCTTCCCCTCCACTTT
-	TRBV19	-	TRBJ1-5	CASSMVGSRWNQPQHF	TGTGCCAGTAGTATGGTCGGGAGTCGGTGGAATCAGCCCCAGCATTTT
-	TRBV4-1	-	TRBJ1-2	CASSQDGRNYGYTF	TGCGCCAGCAGCCAAGACGGGCGTAACTATGGCTACACCTTC
TRBD1	TRBV19	-	TRBJ2-3	CASRLRDSPTDTQYF	TGTGCCAGTAGACTCCGGGACAGCCCCACAGATACGCAGTATTTT
TRBD1	TRBV30	-	TRBJ1-6	CAWRGQGRISPLHF	TGTGCCTGGAGAGGACAGGGACGTATTTCACCCCTCCACTTT
TRBD1	TRBV4-1	-	TRBJ2-7	CASSQEQDRGPYEQYF	TGCGCCAGCAGCCAAGAACAGGACAGGGGGCCCTACGAGCAGTACTTC
-	TRBV10-3	once	TRBJ1-3	CAIVTGRVGNTIYF	TGTGCCATCGTAACCGGCAGGGTAGGAAACACCATATATTTT
-	TRBV25-1	-	TRBJ2-7	CASSTRSYEQYF	TGTGCCAGCAGTACACGATCCTACGAGCAGTACTTC
-	TRBV19	once	TRBJ1-5	CATGQSYQPQHF	TGTGCCACCGGACAGAGCTATCAGCCCCAGCATTTT
TRBD1	TRBV5-6	-	TRBJ2-3	CASSLGRQGVDTQYF	TGTGCCAGCAGCTTAGGGAGACAGGGGGTTGATACGCAGTATTTT
TRBD1	TRBV18	few	TRBJ1-1	CASSADRVDTEAFF	TGTGCCAGCTCAGCTGACAGGGTTGACACTGAAGCTTTCTTT
TRBD1	TRBV5-5	-	TRBJ1-2	CASSLMGQGGYTF	TGTGCCAGCAGCTTGATGGGACAGGGTGGCTACACCTTC
TRBD2	TRBV2	few	TRBJ2-1	CASRVSGRVNEQFF	TGTGCCAGCAGGGTTAGCGGGAGGGTAAATGAGCAGTTCTTC